This T cell receptor beta chain was obtained from a study of persistence of HIV-infected CD4 T cells. Findings and caveats of the study: TCRbeta richness was lower in CMV- and Gag-responding cells than in anti-CD3/anti-CD28-responding cells.

An overlapping HIV-1 Gag peptide pool stimulated these cells at roughly 1 ug/peptide/mL. CD40L/CD69 double-negative CD45RO-high memory CD4+ T cells were collected. The immunoSEQ assay was version 4, run in survey mode. Here immunoSEQ multiplex PCR was the method, and the copy in TCRdb shows in-frame clones only, minus some. The table shows tens of thousands of clones, with about 81% occurring only once. Remarks on this clone: Its antigen is unidentified.

The sequence was collected from an adult man with HIV who was CMV-seropositive. Sequencing used CD4+ T cells sorted from PBMCs after roughly 18-hour stimulation, obtained from a patient who received antiretroviral therapy.

The CDR3 loop is CASSSGPIPYEAFF. The CDR3 region has the DNA TGTGCCAGCAGTTCAGGGCCAATCCCGTATGAAGCTTTCTTT. The rearrangement uses TRBV27 and TRBJ1-1, with a possible D match to TRBD1 (5 bases). There are 14 residues in the CDR3. V lost 4 bases to trimming and J lost 7 bases, with 16 bases between them. Germline V gene data show CDR1 as MNHEY and CDR2 as SMNVEV (reference sequence).